The subject of this entry is one T cell receptor beta chain. Regions amplified from RNA transcripts were the TCR beta CDR3 regions. The TCR CDR3 first-round RT-PCR relied on the HTBI primer set. TCRdb fed the multiplex PCR reads into MiXCR, producing one record per CDR3 protein. The sample holds roughly 380,000 distinct CDR3 sequences; approximately 14% are singletons and the top ten take 5% to 6%. Over 18 months, lack of ophthalmopathy progression marked Graves' hyperthyroidism as stable. The data originate from a study of T cells in Graves' hyperthyroidism and ophthalmopathy. This CDR3 has 15 residues. Germline-derived CDR1 and CDR2 are SGDLS and YYNGEE. Trimming took 0 bases from V and 6 from J; bases not matched to a gene: 6.

This receptor was identified in a woman aged 18-35 years with Graves' hyperthyroidism. The V and J genes are TRBV9 and TRBJ2-3; 8 nucleotides align to TRBD1. Input material: blood. CDR3 DNA sequence: TGTGCCAGCAGCGTAGGGACAGGGTTAGGGGATACGCAGTATTTT. Its translation: CASSVGTGLGDTQYF.